This entry describes one T cell receptor (beta chain). No antigen is known for it. The sample is drawn from a study of cytomegalovirus exposure and HLA in healthy donors. Study summary: The approximately 120 validation repertoires, a later analysis reported, used the same platform as the 666 first-cohort repertoires. Points from the study as a whole: Some TCR beta chains (approximately 180 of them) were listed as cytomegalovirus-associated. Testing in vitro showed a few CMV-associated chains specific for CMV antigens. The classifier reportedly diagnosed cytomegalovirus status with high sensitivity and specificity.

Repertoires were generated with immunoSEQ multiplex PCR, while TCRdb's copy carries only in-frame clones and drops some. There are about 130,000 clones in the sample; about 94% occur only once, and 1.5% to 2% lies in the top ten. J was trimmed by 8 bases and V by 3 bases; bases with no gene match: 7. The CDR3 spans 14 residues. Looked up from germline, CDR1 is SNHLY and CDR2 is FYNNEI. The sample taken for sequencing was PBMCs. This receptor was identified in a young man in good health and CMV-seropositive. The chain carries TRBV2 and TRBJ2-4, with 7 nucleotides matching TRBD1. CDR3 loop: CASSEEQGSDIQYF. CDR3 in DNA: TGTGCCAGCAGTGAGGAACAGGGGAGTGACATTCAGTACTTC.